This T cell receptor beta chain was recorded in a study of radiotherapy plus CTLA-4 blockade in lung cancer. About the study: Objective responses were observed in 15% to 20% of patients, and disease control was achieved by roughly 30%. Points from the study as a whole: Early shifts in blood T cell clones, with interferon-beta, reportedly predicted response best. An expansion of tumor-derived TCR clones occurred in blood after radiotherapy plus ipilimumab.

Points on this clone: Its antigen is unknown.

Germline lookup yields CDR1 SQVTM and CDR2 ANQGSEA. The CDR3 is made up of 13 amino acids. J was trimmed by 6 bases and V by 3 bases; bases with no gene match: 5. Using immunoSEQ multiplex PCR, the repertoire was profiled, and TCRdb retains in-frame clones only, with some absent. This table has 55,000 to 65,000 clones, 70% to 85% appearing once. The material was peripheral blood, obtained from a patient treated with radiotherapy plus ipilimumab. The TCR originated in a human donor with non-small cell lung cancer who had a partial response to radiotherapy plus ipilimumab. The gene calls are TRBV29-1 and TRBJ2-7, with TRBD1 matching over 10 bases. CDR3: CSVEGQGLFEQYF. Written as DNA, the CDR3 is TGCAGCGTTGAGGGACAGGGGCTTTTCGAGCAGTACTTC.